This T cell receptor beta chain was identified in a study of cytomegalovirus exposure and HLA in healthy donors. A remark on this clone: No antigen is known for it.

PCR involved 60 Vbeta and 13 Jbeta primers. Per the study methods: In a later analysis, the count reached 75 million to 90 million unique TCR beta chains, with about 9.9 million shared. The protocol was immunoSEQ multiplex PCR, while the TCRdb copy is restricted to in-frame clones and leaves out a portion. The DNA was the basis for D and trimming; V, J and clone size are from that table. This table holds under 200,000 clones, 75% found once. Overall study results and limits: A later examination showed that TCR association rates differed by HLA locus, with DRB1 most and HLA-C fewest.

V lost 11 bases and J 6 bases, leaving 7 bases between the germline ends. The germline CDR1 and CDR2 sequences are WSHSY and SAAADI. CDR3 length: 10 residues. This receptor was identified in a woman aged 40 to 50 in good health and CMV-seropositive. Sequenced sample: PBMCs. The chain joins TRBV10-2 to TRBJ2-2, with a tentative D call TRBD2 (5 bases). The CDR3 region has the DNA TGCGCCTGCGGGCCCGGGGAGCTGTTTTTT. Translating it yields CACGPGELFF.